This T cell receptor (beta chain) emerged from a study of cytomegalovirus exposure and HLA in healthy donors. The PCR made use of 60 Vbeta and 13 Jbeta primers. The data were produced by immunoSEQ multiplex PCR, yet TCRdb's version contains in-frame clones alone and is incomplete. The sample lists some 140,000 clones, around 86% seen once, with just over 8% in the top ten. This clone was seen a single time. Its antigen remains unidentified. Study-wide results and caveats: Cytomegalovirus association was listed for 170 or so TCR beta chains. Immune exposure information comprised only CMV serostatus.

The clonotype comes from a woman between 50 and 59 years old in good health and CMV-seropositive. Sequencing input: PBMCs.

CDR3 in amino acids: CASSRKSLPNTEAFF. The DNA of the CDR3 is TGTGCCTCAAGCAGGAAATCCCTCCCCAACACTGAAGCTTTCTTT. The V gene is TRBV19, the J gene TRBJ1-1; unclear D gene. The CDR3 runs 15 residues. Germline V gene lookup returns CDR1 LNHDA and CDR2 SQIVND (reference sequence). V lost 11 bases to trimming and J lost 2 bases, with 21 bases between them.